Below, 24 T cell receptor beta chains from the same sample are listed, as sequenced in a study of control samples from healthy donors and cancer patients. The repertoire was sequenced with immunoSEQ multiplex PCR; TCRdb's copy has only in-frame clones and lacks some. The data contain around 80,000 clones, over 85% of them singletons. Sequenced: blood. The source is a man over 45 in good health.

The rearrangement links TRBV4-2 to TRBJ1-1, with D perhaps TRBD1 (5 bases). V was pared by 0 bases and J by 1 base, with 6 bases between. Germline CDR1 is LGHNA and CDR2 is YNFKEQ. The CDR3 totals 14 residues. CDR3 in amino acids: CASSQEGQNTEAFF. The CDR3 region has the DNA TGTGCCAGCAGCCAAGAGGGGCAGAACACTGAAGCTTTCTTT.

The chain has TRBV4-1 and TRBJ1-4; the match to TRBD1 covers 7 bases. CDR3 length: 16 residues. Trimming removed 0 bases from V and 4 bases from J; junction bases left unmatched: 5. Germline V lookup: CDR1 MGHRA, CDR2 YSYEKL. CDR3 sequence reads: CASSQDVSGGNEKLFF. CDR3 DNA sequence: TGCGCCAGCAGCCAAGATGTATCAGGGGGTAATGAAAAACTGTTTTTT.

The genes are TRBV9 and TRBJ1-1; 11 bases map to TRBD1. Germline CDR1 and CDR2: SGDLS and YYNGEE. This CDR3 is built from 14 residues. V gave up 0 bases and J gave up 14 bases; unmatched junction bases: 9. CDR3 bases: TGTGCCAGCAGCGTAGAAGGGACAGGGGGAAGGTTGTTCTTT. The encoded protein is CASSVEGTGGRLFF.

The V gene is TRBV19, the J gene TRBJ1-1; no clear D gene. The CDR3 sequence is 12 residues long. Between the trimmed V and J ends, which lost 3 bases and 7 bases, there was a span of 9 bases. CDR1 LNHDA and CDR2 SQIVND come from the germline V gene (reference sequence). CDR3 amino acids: CASSIHSFEAFF. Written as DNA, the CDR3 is TGTGCCAGTAGTATTCACAGCTTTGAAGCTTTCTTT.

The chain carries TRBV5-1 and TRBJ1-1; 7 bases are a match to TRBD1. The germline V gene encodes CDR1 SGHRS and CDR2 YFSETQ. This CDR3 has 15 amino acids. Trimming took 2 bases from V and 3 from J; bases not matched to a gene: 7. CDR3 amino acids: CASSFTPGTDTEAFF. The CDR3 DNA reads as TGCGCCAGCAGCTTTACCCCCGGGACAGACACTGAAGCTTTCTTT.

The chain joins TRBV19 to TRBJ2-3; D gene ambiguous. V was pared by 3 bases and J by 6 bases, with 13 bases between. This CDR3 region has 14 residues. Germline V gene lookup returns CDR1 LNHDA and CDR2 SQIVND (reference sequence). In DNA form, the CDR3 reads TGTGCCAGTAGTATGCCCGCATCCCAGGATACGCAGTATTTT. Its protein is CASSMPASQDTQYF.

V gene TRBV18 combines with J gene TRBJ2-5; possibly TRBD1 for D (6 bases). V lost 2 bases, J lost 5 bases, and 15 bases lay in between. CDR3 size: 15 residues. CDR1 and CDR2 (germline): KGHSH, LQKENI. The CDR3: CASSPSVQQGETQYF. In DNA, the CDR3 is TGTGCCAGCTCACCAAGCGTCCAGCAGGGGGAGACCCAGTACTTC.

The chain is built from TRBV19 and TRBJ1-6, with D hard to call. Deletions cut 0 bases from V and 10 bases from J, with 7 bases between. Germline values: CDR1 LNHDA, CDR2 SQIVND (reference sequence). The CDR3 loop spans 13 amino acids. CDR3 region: CASSIDNGSPLHF. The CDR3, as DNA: TGTGCCAGTAGTATAGATAATGGGTCACCCCTCCACTTT.

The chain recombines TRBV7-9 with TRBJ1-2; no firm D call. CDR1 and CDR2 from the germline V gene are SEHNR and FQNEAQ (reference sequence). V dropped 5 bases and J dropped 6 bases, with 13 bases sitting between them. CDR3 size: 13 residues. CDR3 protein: CASSLSGQDGYTF. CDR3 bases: TGTGCCAGCAGCCTATCTGGCCAGGATGGCTACACCTTC.

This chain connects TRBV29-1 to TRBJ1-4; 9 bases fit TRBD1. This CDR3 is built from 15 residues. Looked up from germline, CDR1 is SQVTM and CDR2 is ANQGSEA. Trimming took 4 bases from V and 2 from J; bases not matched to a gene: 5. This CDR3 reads CSVGGTGFTNEKLFF. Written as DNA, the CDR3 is TGCAGCGTTGGGGGGACAGGGTTCACTAATGAAAAACTGTTTTTT.

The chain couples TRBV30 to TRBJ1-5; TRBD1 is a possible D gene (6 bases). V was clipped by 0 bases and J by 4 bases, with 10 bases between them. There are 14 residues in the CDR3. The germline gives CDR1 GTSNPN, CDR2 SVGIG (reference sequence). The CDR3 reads CAWSVAQGNQPQHF. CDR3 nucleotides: TGTGCCTGGAGTGTAGCCCAGGGGAATCAGCCCCAGCATTTT.

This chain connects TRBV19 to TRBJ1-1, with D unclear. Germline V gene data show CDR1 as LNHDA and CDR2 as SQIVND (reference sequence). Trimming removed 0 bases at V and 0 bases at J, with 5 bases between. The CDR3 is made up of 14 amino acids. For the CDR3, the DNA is TGTGCCAGTAGTATAGATCTAGTGAACACTGAAGCTTTCTTT. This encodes CASSIDLVNTEAFF.

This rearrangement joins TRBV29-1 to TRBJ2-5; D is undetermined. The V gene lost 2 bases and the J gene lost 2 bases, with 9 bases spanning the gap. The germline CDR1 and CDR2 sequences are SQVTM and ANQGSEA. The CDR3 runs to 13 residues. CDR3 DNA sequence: TGCAGCGTTGAAAAGGGAAATCAAGAGACCCAGTACTTC. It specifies CSVEKGNQETQYF.

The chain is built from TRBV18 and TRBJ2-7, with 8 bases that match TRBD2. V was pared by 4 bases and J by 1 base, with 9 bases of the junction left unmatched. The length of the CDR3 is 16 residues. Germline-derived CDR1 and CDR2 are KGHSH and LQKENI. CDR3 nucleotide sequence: TGTGCCAGCTCACAGGGAGCGGGGGCCCCTTCCTACGAGCAGTACTTC. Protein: CASSQGAGAPSYEQYF.

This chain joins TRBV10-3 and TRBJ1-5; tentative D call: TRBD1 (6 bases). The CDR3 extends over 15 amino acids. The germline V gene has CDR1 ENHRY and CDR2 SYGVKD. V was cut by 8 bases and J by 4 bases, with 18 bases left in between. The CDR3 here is CAISRGADPNQPQHF. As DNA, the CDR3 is TGTGCCATCTCTCGGGGGGCAGACCCTAATCAGCCCCAGCATTTT.

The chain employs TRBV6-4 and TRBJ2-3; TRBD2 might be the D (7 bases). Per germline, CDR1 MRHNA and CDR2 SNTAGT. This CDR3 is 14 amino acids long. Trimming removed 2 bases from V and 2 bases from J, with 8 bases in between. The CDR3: CASSDGGATDTQYF. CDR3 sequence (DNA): TGTGCCAGCAGTGACGGGGGGGCCACAGATACGCAGTATTTT.

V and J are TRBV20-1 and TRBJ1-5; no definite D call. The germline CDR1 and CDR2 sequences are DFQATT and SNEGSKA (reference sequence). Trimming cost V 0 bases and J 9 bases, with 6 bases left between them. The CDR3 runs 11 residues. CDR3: CSAREGGPQHF. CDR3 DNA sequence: TGCAGTGCTAGAGAGGGAGGGCCCCAGCATTTT.

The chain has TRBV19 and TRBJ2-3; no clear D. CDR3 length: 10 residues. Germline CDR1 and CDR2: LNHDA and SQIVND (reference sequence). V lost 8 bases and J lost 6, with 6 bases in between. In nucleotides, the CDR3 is TGTGCCAGTTTTAGTGATACGCAGTATTTT. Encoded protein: CASFSDTQYF.

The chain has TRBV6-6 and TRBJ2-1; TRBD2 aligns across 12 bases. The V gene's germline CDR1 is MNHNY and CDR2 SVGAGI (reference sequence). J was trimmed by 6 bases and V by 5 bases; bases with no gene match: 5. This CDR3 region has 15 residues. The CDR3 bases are TGTGCCAGCAGTCGACTAGCGGGGGTAACCAATGAGCAGTTCTTC. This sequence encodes CASSRLAGVTNEQFF.

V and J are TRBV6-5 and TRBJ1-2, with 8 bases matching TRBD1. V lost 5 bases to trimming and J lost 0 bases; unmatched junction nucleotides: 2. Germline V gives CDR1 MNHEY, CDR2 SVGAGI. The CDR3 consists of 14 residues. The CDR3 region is CASSPGQANYGYTF. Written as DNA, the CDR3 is TGTGCCAGCAGTCCGGGACAGGCTAACTATGGCTACACCTTC.

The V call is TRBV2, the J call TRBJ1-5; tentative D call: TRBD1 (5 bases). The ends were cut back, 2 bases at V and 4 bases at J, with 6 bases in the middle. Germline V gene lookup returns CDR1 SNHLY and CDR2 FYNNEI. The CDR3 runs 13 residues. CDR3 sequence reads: CASSEPGNQPQHF. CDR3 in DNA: TGTGCCAGCAGTGAACCAGGGAATCAGCCCCAGCATTTT.

Here the CDR3 reads CASRGQGTYYGYTF. In DNA, the CDR3 is TGCGCCAGCAGGGGACAGGGGACCTACTATGGCTACACCTTC. The chain joins TRBV10-2 to TRBJ1-2, with 10 bases aligning to TRBD1. The germline CDR1 and CDR2 sequences are WSHSY and SAAADI. The length of the CDR3 is 14 residues. V was pared by 6 bases and J by 3 bases, with 4 bases of the junction left unmatched.

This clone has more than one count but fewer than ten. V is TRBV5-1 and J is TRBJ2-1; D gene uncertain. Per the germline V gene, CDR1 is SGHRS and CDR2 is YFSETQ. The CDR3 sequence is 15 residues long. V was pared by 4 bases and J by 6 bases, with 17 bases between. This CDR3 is CASSQDPGNGNEQFF. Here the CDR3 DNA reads TGCGCCAGCAGCCAGGACCCAGGCAACGGCAATGAGCAGTTCTTC. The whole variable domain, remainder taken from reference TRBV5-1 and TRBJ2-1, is KAGVTQTPRYLIKTRGQQVTLSCSPISGHRSVSWYQQTPGQGLQFLFEYFSETQRNKGNFPGRFSGRQFSNSRSEMNVSTLELGDSALYLCASSQDPGNGNEQFFGPGTRLTVL.

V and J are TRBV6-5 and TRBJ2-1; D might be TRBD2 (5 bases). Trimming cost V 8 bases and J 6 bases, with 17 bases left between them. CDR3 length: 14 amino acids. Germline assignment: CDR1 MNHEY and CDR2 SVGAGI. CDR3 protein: CASVRQRWGNEQFF. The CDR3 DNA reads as TGTGCCAGCGTAAGGCAGCGGTGGGGCAATGAGCAGTTCTTC.